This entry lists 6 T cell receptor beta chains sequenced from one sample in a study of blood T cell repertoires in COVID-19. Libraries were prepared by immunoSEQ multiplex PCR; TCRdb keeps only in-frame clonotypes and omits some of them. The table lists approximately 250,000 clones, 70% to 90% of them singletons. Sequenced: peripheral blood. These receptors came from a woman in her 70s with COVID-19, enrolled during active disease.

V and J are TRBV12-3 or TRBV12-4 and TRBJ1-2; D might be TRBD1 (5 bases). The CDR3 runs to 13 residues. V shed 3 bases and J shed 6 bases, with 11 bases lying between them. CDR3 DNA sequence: TGTGCCAGCAGTTTTCAGGGAGGCAATGGCTACACCTTC. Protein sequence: CASSFQGGNGYTF.

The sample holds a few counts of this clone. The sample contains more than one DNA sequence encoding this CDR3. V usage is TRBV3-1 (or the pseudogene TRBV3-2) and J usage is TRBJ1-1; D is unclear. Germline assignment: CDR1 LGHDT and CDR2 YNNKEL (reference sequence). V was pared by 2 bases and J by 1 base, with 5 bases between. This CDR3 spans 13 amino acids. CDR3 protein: CASSQYRNTEAFF. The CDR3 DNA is TGTGCCAGCAGCCAATACAGGAACACTGAAGCTTTCTTT.

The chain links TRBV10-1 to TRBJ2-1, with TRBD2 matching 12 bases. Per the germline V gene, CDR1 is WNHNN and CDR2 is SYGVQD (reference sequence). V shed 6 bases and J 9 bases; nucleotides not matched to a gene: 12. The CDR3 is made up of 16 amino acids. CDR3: CASRLLAGGPRGEQFF. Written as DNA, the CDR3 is TGCGCCAGCAGACTACTAGCGGGGGGTCCTAGGGGTGAGCAGTTCTTC.

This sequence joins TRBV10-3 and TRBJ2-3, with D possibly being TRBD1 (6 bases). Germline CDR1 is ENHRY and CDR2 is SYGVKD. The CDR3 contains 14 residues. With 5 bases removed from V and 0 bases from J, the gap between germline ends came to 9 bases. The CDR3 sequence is CAISRTASTDTQYF. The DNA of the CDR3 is TGTGCCATCAGTAGGACAGCTAGCACAGATACGCAGTATTTT.

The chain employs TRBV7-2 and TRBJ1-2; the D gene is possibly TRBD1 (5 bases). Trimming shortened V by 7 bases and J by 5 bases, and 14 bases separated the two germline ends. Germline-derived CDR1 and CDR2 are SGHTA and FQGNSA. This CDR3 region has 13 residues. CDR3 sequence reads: CASNPGQEYGYTF. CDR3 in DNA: TGTGCCAGCAATCCCGGACAAGAGTATGGCTACACCTTC.

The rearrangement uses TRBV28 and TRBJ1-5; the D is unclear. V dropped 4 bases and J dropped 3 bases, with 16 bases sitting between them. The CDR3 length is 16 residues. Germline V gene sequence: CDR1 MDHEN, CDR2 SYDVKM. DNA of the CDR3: TGTGCCAGCAGTTCTATTTTGACGGGTTTCAATCAGCCCCAGCATTTT. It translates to CASSSILTGFNQPQHF.